These T cell receptor beta chains were read from a single sample in a study of T cell responses to AZD1222 COVID-19 vaccine. TCRdb's table, derived via immunoSEQ multiplex PCR, lists solely in-frame clones and lacks some. The table lists 150,000 to 200,000 clones, over 80% of them singletons. The material was peripheral blood, obtained on day 0 of AZD1222 vaccination. The receptors shown here come from an adult in good health. CDR3s leave out the opening cysteine and the closing phenylalanine or tryptophan. D genes are given only for firm matches. Size is stated for part of the rows, as once, few or many counts, or as a class when the clone is expanded.

D,V,size,J,CDR3
.,TRBV18,.,TRBJ1-2,ASSPGHRNYGYT
TRBD2,TRBV6-5,.,TRBJ2-2,ASSTGLAVRELF
.,TRBV5-8,.,TRBJ1-5,ASRSGSRIPYQPQH
.,TRBV10-2,.,TRBJ1-1,ASREGRHTEAF
.,TRBV11-2,.,TRBJ1-4,ASSYVSGRAEKLF
TRBD2,TRBV18,.,TRBJ2-2,ASSPSRRGGLAALTNTGELF
.,TRBV12-3/TRBV12-4,.,TRBJ1-4,ATRIATNEKLF
TRBD2,TRBV7-2,.,TRBJ2-2,ASSVPGGQRKLF
.,TRBV7-3,.,TRBJ2-1,ASSPGPAVDEQF
TRBD2,TRBV24-1,.,TRBJ2-1,ATSDTGGSTFRNEQF
TRBD1,TRBV5-6,.,TRBJ1-5,ASTQGGAYQPQH
.,TRBV11-2,.,TRBJ2-2,ASSFQGNTGELF
.,TRBV19,once,TRBJ1-2,ASSTQGHQTGYT
.,TRBV3-1/TRBV3-2,once,TRBJ2-2,ASSQEQLGSTGELF
TRBD1,TRBV5-1,.,TRBJ2-2,ASSRTGRPMNTGELF
.,TRBV2,.,TRBJ2-1,ASSTLEQF
TRBD1,TRBV5-4,once,TRBJ1-1,ASSFTGASTEAF
TRBD1,TRBV10-2,.,TRBJ1-2,ASSESRTGDYGYT
TRBD1,TRBV6-6,once,TRBJ1-1,ASNRGRGQRTEAF
TRBD1,TRBV30,.,TRBJ1-5,AWSAGQGRNQPQH
.,TRBV7-9,.,TRBJ1-2,ASSYRESRSYGYT
.,TRBV7-2,.,TRBJ1-2,ASSLGAFGRDFVGYT
TRBD1,TRBV5-5,.,TRBJ2-3,ASSWTGGRGTDTQY
.,TRBV10-2,.,TRBJ1-1,ASSEIRDRGGTEAF
TRBD1,TRBV15,.,TRBJ2-7,ATEKGGQGWSEQY
.,TRBV3-1/TRBV3-2,.,TRBJ1-2,ASSQDQVGYT
.,TRBV6-5,.,TRBJ1-5,ASRQILGPQH